The clone carrying this TCR beta chain was detected a few times. Germline V gene sequence: CDR1 SGHTA, CDR2 FQGNSA. This CDR3 is built from 16 residues. V gave up 5 bases and J gave up 3 bases; unmatched junction bases: 8. These data originate in a study of control samples from healthy donors and cancer patients. TCRdb's copy holds only in-frame clones and misses some; the assay was immunoSEQ multiplex PCR. Altogether over 100,000 clones are present, about 89% being singletons, with the ten largest covering approximately 15%. The TCR comes from a woman aged 45-59 years in good health. The chain has TRBV7-2 and TRBJ1-4; TRBD1 agrees at 8 bases. The sample comprised blood. Written as DNA, the CDR3 is TGTGCCAGCAGCGCAGGACAGGGCGTTGCTAATGAAAAACTGTTTTTT. Translating gives CASSAGQGVANEKLFF.